The entry below describes one T cell receptor beta chain. Other DNA sequences in the sample encode the same CDR3. The assay was immunoSEQ multiplex PCR, and TCRdb's table has in-frame clones only and misses some. This sample yields approximately 2,000,000 clones, of which about nine tenths are seen a single time; around 0.4% belongs to the top ten. These data originate in a study of shared clonotypes between healthy human individuals. Sequencing was carried out using naive CD4+ T cells from PBMCs. Subset noted: CD45RA+ positively selected. The receptor comes from a young man in good health. Some clones in this sample may be carry-over from other donors' samples.

Here the CDR3 reads CASSTGTSRETQYF. DNA of the CDR3: TGCGCCAGCAGCACCGGGACTAGCCGGGAGACCCAGTACTTC. The chain uses TRBV5-1 and TRBJ2-5; 9 bases fit TRBD2. Trimming took 4 bases from V and 5 from J; bases not matched to a gene: 6. The CDR3 totals 14 residues. Germline V gene lookup returns CDR1 SGHRS and CDR2 YFSETQ.